Below are 6 T cell receptor beta chains sequenced from a single sample in a study of blood T cells in healthy people across ages. Sample-barcoded 5' priming and a J-beta primer mix drove a second PCR of 7 to 11 cycles. Each CDR3 protein gets one entry after TCRdb re-called the 5' RACE reads with MiXCR. The table includes 700,000 to 900,000 distinct CDR3 sequences, more than 25% detected once. These sequences were also reported in another study, on T cells of mothers and their children.

The specimen sequenced was blood. Every receptor here comes from a boy aged 5-17 years in good health.

The chain's CDR3 is CASSQATRQPKAFF. The CDR3 coding sequence is TGTGCCAGCAGCCAAGCGACCCGACAGCCCAAAGCTTTCTTT. The V and J genes are TRBV4-2 and TRBJ1-1; possibly TRBD1 for D (5 bases). Germline V gene sequence: CDR1 LGHNA, CDR2 YNFKEQ. The ends were cut back, 1 base at V and 9 bases at J, with 15 bases in the middle. This CDR3 is 14 amino acids long.

J is TRBJ2-5 and V is TRBV5-6; D gene uncertain. The end of the DNA is better explained by TRBJ2-1, so the J call may be wrong. The CDR3 is made up of 11 amino acids. Germline-derived CDR1 and CDR2 are SGHDT and YYEEEE. CDR3 DNA: TGTGCCAGCAGCTTGAGTGGGCTTCAGTTCTTC. Translation: CASSLSGLQFF.

The J gene is TRBJ2-1, the V gene TRBV29-1; TRBD2 is a possible D gene (5 bases). The DNA end is more similar to TRBJ2-5, so the J call may be wrong. This CDR3 is built from 13 residues. Germline V gene data show CDR1 as SQVTM and CDR2 as ANQGSEA. The CDR3 protein is CSARPRLQETQYF. CDR3 nucleotides: TGCAGCGCCCGACCGCGACTACAAGAGACCCAGTACTTC.

This clonotype was counted ten times or more. The V and J genes are TRBV18 and TRBJ1-5, with 7 bases that match TRBD1. Germline V gives CDR1 KGHSH, CDR2 LQKENI. With V trimmed by 8 bases and J by 4 bases, 5 bases remained unmatched. CDR3 length equals 13 residues. This CDR3 is CASSPTGNQPQHF. CDR3 bases: TGTGCCAGCAGCCCGACAGGGAATCAGCCCCAGCATTTT.

The gene calls are TRBV20-1 and TRBJ2-5, with D unclear. The CDR3 contains 13 residues. Germline loops: CDR1 DFQATT, CDR2 SNEGSKA (reference sequence). Trimming stripped 0 bases from V and 5 bases from J, with 10 bases between. DNA for the CDR3: TGCAGTGCTAGAGATGTCGTTCGGGAGACCCAGTACTTC. It encodes CSARDVVRETQYF.

This clonotype turned up a few times. V usage is TRBV20-1 and J usage is TRBJ1-3, with D tentatively TRBD1 (6 bases). V lost 6 bases, J lost 1 base, and 19 bases lay in between. The germline V gene has CDR1 DFQATT and CDR2 SNEGSKA (reference sequence). The length of the CDR3 is 16 residues. The CDR3 here is CSAARVGGLSGNTIYF. DNA for the CDR3: TGCAGTGCCGCCAGGGTCGGGGGCTTATCTGGAAACACCATATATTTT.